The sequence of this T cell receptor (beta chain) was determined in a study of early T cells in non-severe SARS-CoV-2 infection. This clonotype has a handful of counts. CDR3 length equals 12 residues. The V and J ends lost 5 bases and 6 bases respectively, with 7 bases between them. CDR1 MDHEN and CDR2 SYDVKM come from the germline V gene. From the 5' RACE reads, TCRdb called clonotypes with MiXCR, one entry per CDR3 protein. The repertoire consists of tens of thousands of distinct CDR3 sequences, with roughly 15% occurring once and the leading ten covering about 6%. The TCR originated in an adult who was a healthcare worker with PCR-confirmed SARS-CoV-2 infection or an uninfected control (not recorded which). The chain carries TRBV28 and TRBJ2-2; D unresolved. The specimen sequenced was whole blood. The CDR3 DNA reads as TGTGCCAGCAGTCAGACGGCCGGGGAGCTGTTTTTT. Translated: CASSQTAGELFF.